This TCR beta chain is from a study of vaccination and CD4 T cells after COVID-19 (dated by TCRdb to 2022 to 2024). Notes on the research overall: The convalescent cohort included six males and four females, with two Hispanic individuals, seven Caucasians, two Asians and one multiracial person. Post-vaccine blood samples were taken a median of approximately 70 days after the second vaccine dose, with a range of roughly 13 to 250 days. In over 8 COVID-19 convalescent patients and a handful of infection-naive healthy vaccine recipients, researchers compared the spike-specific CD4+ TCR repertoire from before mRNA vaccination with the repertoire from after. Two doses of either the Pfizer-BioNTech BNT162b2 vaccine (n=8) or the Moderna mRNA-1273 vaccine (n=2) were administered to participants. Control cultures received a CEFX viral epitope pool as the positive control, an HIV-1 Nef peptide pool as the negative control, or no peptide. Post-COVID blood samples were collected from convalescent patients a median of roughly 100 days after diagnosis, with a range of about 30 to 161 days. The cultures were stimulated with overlapping spike peptide pools from SARS-CoV-2 and from the common cold coronaviruses HCoV-NL63, HCoV-OC43 and HCoV-229E.

The method was PCR. TCR sequencing of DNA from cultured CD4+ T cells used the Oncomine TCR Beta short-read assay at the Johns Hopkins FTIC core. Genomic DNA was extracted from the cultured CD4+ T cells with the QIAamp micro DNA kit. Oncomine TCR Beta libraries from cultured CD4+ T cells were pooled using unique dual indexes and sequenced on an Illumina iSeq 100. The paper's processing steps were these. Non-productive sequences were filtered out, and CDR3s that did not start with C, did not end with F or W, or were shorter than 7 amino acids were discarded. Antigen-specific clonotypes were identified using the MANAFEST web application through comparison of peptide-stimulated wells with reference and other culture wells. An FDR below 0.05, an odds ratio above 5, and a productive frequency above 0.1% in at least two of three replicate wells were required for clones to be considered positive. A clonotype counted as cross-reactive if it showed significant expansion both in the SARS-CoV-2 spike wells and in at least one common cold coronavirus spike condition. CDR3 homology was assessed with Levenshtein distances (stringdist) and unrooted phylogenetic trees (ape) in R version 3.6.1. TCRdb trimmed the raw reads at Q25, called clones with MiXCR and kept productive beta chains. Rows with one shared CDR3 protein collapse into an entry with the most common genes and DNA. It is TCRdb's table, rather than the study itself, that gives the V and J calls and clone size. This sample comprises 25,000 to 30,000 distinct CDR3 sequences, about 50% of them detected only once. The ten largest clonotypes hold roughly 30% of the sample.

The investigation overall reported the following: The median count of SARS-CoV-2-reactive clonotypes went up from under 25 after infection to some 38 after vaccination, although the change was not significant. Relatively few convalescent patients were included in the study, and early timepoints after natural infection were not analyzed. In convalescent patients, nearly all vaccine-specific clones (304 of 307) were found to be mono-reactive for SARS-CoV-2 spike rather than cross-reactive with common cold coronaviruses. Among convalescent patients, a median around 83% of the SARS-CoV-2-reactive clones seen after vaccination appeared only after vaccination, which suggests priming specific to the vaccine.

CDR1 and CDR2 (SNHLY, FYNNEI) derive from the germline V gene. From the cysteine up to the phenylalanine, the CDR3 has a length of 12 residues. Only CDR3 DNA is held: 36 bases, read in frame from base 1. Trimming costs V 4 bases and J 5 bases, and their ends lie 9 bases apart. The intended sense of this specimen's treatment or condition label: roughly ten-day PBMC culture with coronavirus spike peptide pools or control peptides (ViraFEST assay). The ViraFEST assay, used in the study, expanded antigen-specific T cells with peptide pools and then identified the expanded clonotypes through TCR sequencing. Negative nucleocapsid antibody tests before and after vaccination confirmed that the healthy vaccine recipients had no prior SARS-CoV-2 infection. Each well held 2.2 million or so PBMCs cultured with roughly 10 ug/ml peptide pools in IMDM containing approximately 5% human AB serum and roughly 10 IU/ml IL-2. On days 3 and 7, half of the culture medium was replaced with fresh IL-2-containing medium. CD4+ T cells were isolated after approximately ten days of culture through negative selection using the EasySep CD4+ T cell isolation kit. Ficoll-Paque Plus gradient centrifugation was used to isolate PBMCs from whole blood, and the isolated PBMCs were then either used fresh or cryopreserved at -140C. Triplicate wells were generally used for each culture condition.

As to this clonotype: No antigen is known for it. One base away there is no much larger clone; base qualities are not given.

This sample comprised CD4+ T cells from blood, cultured in vitro, obtained before SARS-CoV-2 vaccination. The sequence links TRBV2 to TRBJ2-7, with no reliable assignment of the D segment. This receptor was taken from a human donor who received a COVID-19 vaccine. The nucleotide sequence is TGTGCCAGCAGTGTTACAGAGCACGAGCAGTACTTC. The encoded protein is CASSVTEHEQYF.